These 12 T cell receptor beta chains share one sample of origin, sequenced in a study of T-cell memory formation after mild COVID-19. Each CDR3 protein gets one entry after TCRdb re-called the 5' RACE reads with MiXCR. The sample shows about 360,000 distinct CDR3 sequences, over 10% of them seen only once. Specimen: PBMCs or a T cell subset sorted from them (not recorded which). The receptors here all came from a man between 18 and 35 years old who had mild COVID-19 (a few samples of this study predate the infection). Cell type and time point are not known.

V gene TRBV2 combines with J gene TRBJ1-2; 10 bases line up with TRBD1. V lost 6 bases to trimming and J lost 3 bases; unmatched junction nucleotides: 7. CDR1 and CDR2 from the germline V gene are SNHLY and FYNNEI. This CDR3 is 15 amino acids long. The CDR3, as DNA: TGTGCCAGCAGGCGCCGGGACAGGGGCGACTATGGCTACACCTTC. Protein product: CASRRRDRGDYGYTF.

V is TRBV10-3 and J is TRBJ2-3; 8 bases agree with TRBD1. In germline, CDR1 is ENHRY, CDR2 SYGVKD. The CDR3 has 18 amino acids. With V trimmed by 0 bases and J by 2 bases, 10 bases remained unmatched. The CDR3 reads CAISESFRSGGLTDTQYF. CDR3 bases: TGTGCCATCAGTGAGTCCTTTCGCTCAGGGGGCCTCACAGATACGCAGTATTTT.

This clonotype was detected a few times. It may be a read error: a sequence one base away is much more abundant. This CDR3 fails to terminate in the conserved phenylalanine or tryptophan, so it likely reflects a read error. The J gene is TRBJ1-5, the V gene TRBV24-1; D is undetermined. The CDR3 is 13 residues long. Germline V CDR1 and CDR2: KGHDR, SFDVKD. Trimming stripped 5 bases from V and 7 bases from J, with 11 bases between. The CDR3 here is CATSGSGEQPQHL. In nucleotides, the CDR3 is TGTGCCACCAGTGGTAGCGGGGAACAGCCCCAGCATTTA.

This clonotype was counted many times. The V and J genes are TRBV7-2 and TRBJ1-2, with D possibly matching TRBD1 (6 bases). Trimming shortened V by 5 bases and J by 1 base, and 11 bases separated the two germline ends. CDR1 SGHTA and CDR2 FQGNSA come from the germline V gene. This CDR3 contains 14 residues. The CDR3 nucleotides read TGTGCCAGCAGCCGCGGACAGATTAACTATGGCTACACCTTC. It is translated as CASSRGQINYGYTF. The full variable domain, its missing parts supplied by reference TRBV7-2 and TRBJ1-2, is GAGVSQSPSNKVTEKGKDVELRCDPISGHTALYWYRQSLGQGLEFLIYFQGNSAPDKSGLPSDRFSAERTGGSVSTLTIQRTQQEDSAVYLCASSRGQINYGYTFGSGTRLTVV.

The chain employs TRBV2 and TRBJ1-5; D is ambiguous. Trimming took 8 bases from V and 2 from J, leaving 10 bases between them. The CDR3 loop spans 13 amino acids. Germline CDR1 reads SNHLY; CDR2 reads FYNNEI. The CDR3 bases are TGTGCCAGCGCATTTGGGGGCAATCAGCCCCAGCATTTT. It encodes CASAFGGNQPQHF.

The rearrangement uses TRBV18 and TRBJ2-3, with 8 bases matching TRBD1. The CDR3 contains 15 residues. The V and J ends lost 6 bases and 1 base, in that order; junction bases with no gene match: 6. Germline CDR1 reads KGHSH; CDR2 reads LQKENI. The chain's CDR3 is CASSPPGQGTDTQYF. The CDR3 DNA follows: TGTGCCAGCTCGCCCCCGGGACAGGGCACAGATACGCAGTATTTT.

The V call is TRBV7-2, the J call TRBJ1-1; D is unresolved. Germline CDR1 and CDR2: SGHTA and FQGNSA. The CDR3 is 11 residues long. The ends were cut back, 1 base at V and 7 bases at J, with 4 bases in the middle. CDR3 nucleotides: TGTGCCAGCAGCTTAGACGGTGAAGCTTTCTTT. This sequence encodes CASSLDGEAFF.

The J gene is TRBJ1-3, the V gene TRBV7-9; D is perhaps TRBD1 (5 bases). The CDR3 is 14 residues long. V was clipped by 3 bases and J by 4 bases, with 10 bases between them. Germline V lookup: CDR1 SEHNR, CDR2 FQNEAQ (reference sequence). CDR3 nucleotides: TGTGCCAGCAGCTTCGGGGGAGAGGGAAACACCATATATTTT. Protein sequence: CASSFGGEGNTIYF. Full variable domain (missing parts from reference TRBV7-9 and TRBJ1-3): DTGVSQNPRHKITKRGQNVTFRCDPISEHNRLYWYRQTLGQGPEFLTYFQNEAQLEKSRLLSDRFSAERPKGSFSTLEIQRTEQGDSAMYLCASSFGGEGNTIYFGEGSWLTVV.

This clonotype was observed a handful of times. This sequence joins TRBV4-1 and TRBJ2-7; D is possibly TRBD1 (5 bases). This CDR3 spans 14 amino acids. V shed 1 base and J shed 5 bases, with 12 bases lying between them. Germline CDR1 is MGHRA and CDR2 is YSYEKL. CDR3: CASSQAQGPNEQYF. DNA of the CDR3: TGCGCCAGCAGCCAAGCCCAGGGCCCCAACGAGCAGTACTTC.

This clonotype has a count of ten or more. The chain uses TRBV5-1 and TRBJ1-2, with 7 nucleotides matching TRBD1. The CDR3 consists of 14 residues. V shed 4 bases, J shed 4 bases, and the junction held 7 bases outside the gene matches. Looked up from germline, CDR1 is SGHRS and CDR2 is YFSETQ. CDR3 residues: CASSDPGQPYGYTF. DNA for the CDR3: TGCGCCAGCAGCGACCCGGGACAGCCCTATGGCTACACCTTC.

This clonotype showed up just a few times. The chain is built from TRBV6-2 or TRBV6-3 and TRBJ1-1, with 7 bases lining up with TRBD1. The CDR3 covers 14 residues. CDR1 and CDR2 (germline): MNHEY, SVGEGT. J lost 3 bases, V lost 6 bases, and 7 bases had no gene match. CDR3 residues: CASRLQGQHTEAFF. As DNA, the CDR3 is TGTGCCAGCAGACTACAGGGGCAACACACTGAAGCTTTCTTT.

This clonotype was counted ten times or more. CDR3 nucleotides: TGTGCCAGCAGCCCACGGCGGGTAGGAACTGAAGCTTTCTTT. It codes for CASSPRRVGTEAFF. V and J are TRBV3-1 and TRBJ1-1, with D uncertain. V was cut by 4 bases and J by 5 bases, with 14 bases left in between. The CDR3 length is 14 residues. Germline V gene lookup returns CDR1 LGHDT and CDR2 YNNKEL (reference sequence). Variable domain in full (rest from reference TRBV3-1 and TRBJ1-1): DTAVSQTPKYLVTQMGNDKSIKCEQNLGHDTMYWYKQDSKKFLKIMFSYNNKELIINETVPNRFSPKSPDKAHLNLHINSLELGDSAVYFCASSPRRVGTEAFFGQGTRLTVV.